Listed here are 30 T cell receptor beta chains from one sample, sequenced in a study of shared clonotypes between healthy human individuals. Libraries were prepared by immunoSEQ multiplex PCR; TCRdb keeps only in-frame clonotypes and omits some of them. The table includes 2.5 million or so clones, over 85% detected once. The sequencing input was naive CD4+ T cells sorted from blood. Regarding subset: CD45RA+ positively selected. The receptors come from a man between 18 and 29 years old in good health.

This chain uses TRBV4-1 with TRBJ1-2; D gene uncertain. CDR3 length: 14 amino acids. The V gene lost 0 bases and the J gene lost 8 bases, with 13 bases spanning the gap. The germline gives CDR1 MGHRA, CDR2 YSYEKL. The CDR3 region has the DNA TGCGCCAGCAGCCAAGATCTGAACCTCGGGGGCTACACCTTC. Protein: CASSQDLNLGGYTF.

V usage is TRBV5-1 and J usage is TRBJ2-7; D is undetermined. The V end was cut by 2 bases, the J end by 2 bases, with 14 bases between. Germline V gene lookup returns CDR1 SGHRS and CDR2 YFSETQ. The CDR3 extends over 15 amino acids. The CDR3 protein is CASSLFPGGTYEQYF. The CDR3 DNA reads TGCGCCAGCAGCTTATTCCCGGGTGGTACCTACGAGCAGTACTTC.

V and J are TRBV6-1 and TRBJ1-2, with D tentatively TRBD1 (5 bases). The CDR3 covers 12 residues. Germline-derived CDR1 and CDR2 are MNHNS and SASEGT. The V end lost 4 bases, the J end lost 7 bases, and 10 bases lay between the germline ends. The CDR3 sequence is CASSAGGGGYTF. CDR3 nucleotides: TGTGCCAGCAGTGCCGGGGGAGGTGGCTACACCTTC.

V gene TRBV7-9 combines with J gene TRBJ1-3; D gene ambiguous. Trimming took off 1 base at V and 4 bases at J, with 8 bases between the two ends. The germline V gene has CDR1 SEHNR and CDR2 FQNEAQ (reference sequence). This CDR3 spans 14 amino acids. The CDR3 loop reads CASSLGDVGNTIYF. CDR3 DNA: TGTGCCAGCAGCTTAGGTGACGTAGGAAACACCATATATTTT.

The J gene is TRBJ1-2, the V gene TRBV10-3; D gene ambiguous. The CDR3 runs 13 residues. Per germline, CDR1 ENHRY and CDR2 SYGVKD. Trimming took 5 bases from V and 4 from J, leaving 11 bases between them. The DNA for the CDR3 is TGTGCCATCAGTTCCGCGGATTTCTATGGCTACACCTTC. This translates into CAISSADFYGYTF.

The chain uses TRBV4-1 and TRBJ1-2, with TRBD1 matching 7 bases. CDR1 and CDR2 (germline): MGHRA, YSYEKL. Trimming removed 4 bases from V and 5 bases from J; junction bases left unmatched: 4. The length of the CDR3 is 13 residues. CDR3 amino acids: CASSRGTDYGYTF. DNA of the CDR3: TGCGCCAGCAGCCGCGGGACAGATTATGGCTACACCTTC.

The CDR3 loop reads CSVWTGRSYEQYF. In nucleotides, the CDR3 is TGCAGCGTTTGGACAGGGAGGTCCTACGAGCAGTACTTC. The chain joins TRBV29-1 to TRBJ2-7; TRBD1 matches 8 bases. V lost 5 bases and J lost 1; bases outside the gene matches: 4. The CDR3 length is 13 residues. Germline V gene sequence: CDR1 SQVTM, CDR2 ANQGSEA.

This chain joins TRBV6-6 and TRBJ2-1, with unresolved D. This CDR3 contains 11 residues. Trimming pared 8 bases from V and 5 bases from J, leaving 7 bases between. CDR1 and CDR2 from the germline V gene are MNHNY and SVGAGI (reference sequence). The CDR3 bases are TGTGCCAGCGCGAGGAACAATGAGCAGTTCTTC. It codes for CASARNNEQFF.

This clone has just a few counts. The rearrangement joins TRBV28 to TRBJ1-1; D is ambiguous. This CDR3 has 13 amino acids. The germline V gene has CDR1 MDHEN and CDR2 SYDVKM. V gave up 4 bases and J gave up 0 bases, with 6 bases separating them. The CDR3 here is CASSSLLNTEAFF. The CDR3 nucleotides are TGTGCCAGCAGTTCCCTCCTGAACACTGAAGCTTTCTTT.

The chain combines TRBV23-1 with TRBJ1-2; 8 bases agree with TRBD1. TRBV23-1 is noted as an ORF with a role that remains uncertain. The ends lost 7 bases at V and 6 bases at J; junction bases unmatched: 16. The CDR3 contains 16 residues. The CDR3 protein is CASTEEGQERADGYTF. CDR3 nucleotides: TGCGCCAGCACCGAGGAGGGACAGGAAAGGGCTGATGGCTACACCTTC.

The CDR3 region has the DNA TGTGCCAGCAGATTGGGACAGGGAAGCAATCAGCCCCAGCATTTT. This codes for CASRLGQGSNQPQHF. This sequence joins TRBV6-1 and TRBJ1-5; 9 nucleotides align to TRBD1. Germline lookup yields CDR1 MNHNS and CDR2 SASEGT. The CDR3 sequence is 15 residues long. The J segment lost 1 base and the V segment lost 6 bases, leaving 4 bases of the junction unmatched.

V is TRBV28 and J is TRBJ2-7; D gene uncertain. With 5 bases removed from V and 2 bases from J, the gap between germline ends came to 16 bases. CDR1 MDHEN and CDR2 SYDVKM come from the germline V gene. CDR3 size: 15 residues. CDR3 sequence reads: CASSTSGLSAYEQYF. The DNA of the CDR3 is TGTGCCAGCAGTACCTCAGGATTGTCGGCCTACGAGCAGTACTTC.

The genes are TRBV9 and TRBJ2-5; D is unclear. With 0 bases removed from V and 6 bases from J, the gap between germline ends came to 18 bases. The CDR3 spans 16 residues. From germline, CDR1 is SGDLS and CDR2 YYNGEE. In nucleotides, the CDR3 is TGTGCCAGCAGCGTAGCGGGCCTAAGTATTAAGAAGACCCAGTACTTC. This codes for CASSVAGLSIKKTQYF.

The chain employs TRBV6-1 and TRBJ1-5; 11 nucleotides line up with TRBD1. J gave up 7 bases and V 4 bases, and 6 bases lay outside the gene matches. Germline V CDR1 and CDR2: MNHNS, SASEGT. The CDR3 extends over 15 amino acids. The CDR3 is CASSVGDRGLQPQHF. The CDR3 DNA reads TGTGCCAGCAGTGTAGGGGACAGGGGGTTACAGCCCCAGCATTTT.

The chain couples TRBV6-5 to TRBJ1-4, with no clear D. The V gene's germline CDR1 is MNHEY and CDR2 SVGAGI. The CDR3 runs 14 residues. Trimming shortened V by 5 bases and J by 6 bases, and 13 bases separated the two germline ends. DNA for the CDR3: TGTGCCAGCAGTAAGGGCCTAAGCCATGAAAAACTGTTTTTT. Its protein is CASSKGLSHEKLFF.

The V and J genes are TRBV5-4 and TRBJ1-1; 7 nucleotides align to TRBD1. The CDR3 is 14 amino acids. V was clipped by 4 bases and J by 3 bases; unmatched bases: 6. CDR1 and CDR2 from the germline V gene are SGHNT and YYREEE (reference sequence). CDR3 region: CASSGDRLDTEAFF. The CDR3, as DNA: TGTGCCAGCAGCGGGGACAGATTGGACACTGAAGCTTTCTTT.

The V call is TRBV30, the J call TRBJ2-3; D is uncertain. CDR1 is GTSNPN and CDR2 is SVGIG in the germline V gene (reference sequence). Trimming took 5 bases from V and 1 from J, leaving 7 bases between them. This CDR3 region has 12 residues. CDR3 in DNA: TGTGCCTGGGTTCGGGGCACAGATACGCAGTATTTT. This gives the protein CAWVRGTDTQYF.

The V gene is TRBV7-8, the J gene TRBJ2-1, with D maybe TRBD2 (6 bases). Germline V lookup: CDR1 SGHVS, CDR2 FQNEAQ. This CDR3 comprises 17 residues. V lost 1 base and J lost 8, with 21 bases in between. The CDR3 nucleotides are TGTGCCAGCAGCTTAGTTCGGGGGTTCTTAATAGGAGATGAGCAGTTCTTC. Translating it yields CASSLVRGFLIGDEQFF.

The CDR3 nucleotides are TGTGCCAGCTCACCACAGCGGGAGGACTACGAGCAGTACTTC. Translation gives CASSPQREDYEQYF. The chain uses TRBV18 and TRBJ2-7; the match to TRBD2 covers 9 bases. Germline lookup yields CDR1 KGHSH and CDR2 LQKENI. V shed 1 base and J 3 bases; nucleotides not matched to a gene: 1. The CDR3 covers 14 residues.

CDR3 residues: CASSFWGQETQYF. For the CDR3, the DNA is TGTGCCAGCAGCTTTTGGGGGCAAGAGACCCAGTACTTC. The chain uses TRBV11-2 and TRBJ2-5, with D tentatively TRBD1 or TRBD2 (5 bases each). The length of the CDR3 is 13 residues. Per germline, CDR1 SGHAT and CDR2 FQNNGV. Trimming removed 3 bases at V and 2 bases at J, with 7 bases between.

The chain links TRBV4-1 to TRBJ2-4; 7 nucleotides line up with TRBD1. V lost 4 bases and J lost 0; bases outside the gene matches: 15. This CDR3 is built from 19 residues. Germline V gives CDR1 MGHRA, CDR2 YSYEKL. CDR3 residues: CASSPKGAGDTLAKNIQYF. CDR3 DNA: TGCGCCAGCAGCCCAAAGGGGGCAGGGGATACCTTAGCCAAAAACATTCAGTACTTC.

This clone was recorded only once. V and J are TRBV5-4 and TRBJ2-7, with D maybe TRBD2 (6 bases). This CDR3 comprises 14 residues. The germline V gene has CDR1 SGHNT and CDR2 YYREEE (reference sequence). V lost 3 bases and J 3 bases, leaving 13 bases between the germline ends. CDR3 DNA sequence: TGTGCCAGCAGCTCCGAAACTAGCTTCTACGAGCAGTACTTC. Translating gives CASSSETSFYEQYF. The full variable domain, rest sourced from reference TRBV5-4 and TRBJ2-7, is ETGVTQSPTHLIKTRGQQVTLRCSSQSGHNTVSWYQQALGQGPQFIFQYYREEENGRGNFPPRFSGLQFPNYSSELNVNALELDDSALYLCASSSETSFYEQYFGPGTRLTVT.

The chain carries TRBV6-6 and TRBJ1-1; D unclear. CDR1 MNHNY and CDR2 SVGAGI come from the germline V gene (reference sequence). Trimming removed 10 bases from V and 4 bases from J, with 19 bases in between. This CDR3 spans 14 amino acids. The CDR3 DNA sequence: TGTGCCACGCGCCCCGGGATACTCGGCACTGAAGCTTTCTTT. This translates into CATRPGILGTEAFF.

This sequence joins TRBV20-1 and TRBJ2-1; maybe TRBD2 (5 bases). Trimming cost V 5 bases and J 7 bases, with 9 bases left between them. Germline CDR1 is DFQATT and CDR2 is SNEGSKA (reference sequence). This CDR3 contains 11 residues. The CDR3 DNA reads as TGCAGTGCTTCGGAGCGGAATGAGCAGTTCTTC. It is translated as CSASERNEQFF.

The CDR3 DNA is TGCGCCAGCAGCCGTATTTCGGTGGGCAATCAGCCCCAGCATTTT. This sequence encodes CASSRISVGNQPQHF. This chain links TRBV4-1 with TRBJ1-5, with D unresolved. Trimming pared 4 bases from V and 2 bases from J, leaving 12 bases between. Germline-derived CDR1 and CDR2 are MGHRA and YSYEKL. The CDR3 loop spans 15 amino acids.

The chain joins TRBV19 to TRBJ1-6; 7 bases fit TRBD1. Germline V lookup: CDR1 LNHDA, CDR2 SQIVND (reference sequence). V lost 3 bases, J lost 4 bases, and 3 bases stayed unmatched. CDR3 size: 15 residues. The CDR3 nucleotides are TGTGCCAGTAGTATTCAGGGGGAGTATAATTCACCCCTCCACTTT. Translating it yields CASSIQGEYNSPLHF.

This clone was observed once. Additional DNA sequences in this sample encode the identical CDR3. J is TRBJ1-2 and V is TRBV6-5, with 10 bases aligning to TRBD1. Germline assignment: CDR1 MNHEY and CDR2 SVGAGI. Trimming removed 6 bases from V and 1 base from J; junction bases left unmatched: 2. There are 14 residues in the CDR3. Written as DNA, the CDR3 is TGTGCCAGCAGACGGACAGGGGGTAACTATGGCTACACCTTC. Translated: CASRRTGGNYGYTF.

The V and J genes are TRBV7-2 and TRBJ2-6, with a tentative D call TRBD1 (6 bases). In germline, CDR1 is SGHTA, CDR2 FQGNSA. The V and J ends lost 1 base and 1 base respectively, with 8 bases between them. This CDR3 has 16 amino acids. Here the CDR3 DNA reads TGTGCCAGCAGCTTAGACAGGGCTTCTGGGGCCAACGTCCTGACTTTC. This gives the protein CASSLDRASGANVLTF.

Concerning this clone: Within the sample, other DNA sequences also encode this same CDR3. J is TRBJ2-5 and V is TRBV15, with D tentatively TRBD1 (5 bases). The CDR3 covers 13 residues. Germline V gives CDR1 LNHNV, CDR2 YYDKDF (reference sequence). Trimming stripped 3 bases from V and 5 bases from J, with 10 bases between. The CDR3 protein is CATSRDNGETQYF. DNA of the CDR3: TGTGCCACCAGCAGGGACAATGGGGAGACCCAGTACTTC. Complete variable domain (other parts from reference TRBV15 and TRBJ2-5): DAMVIQNPRYQVTQFGKPVTLSCSQTLNHNVMYWYQQKSSQAPKLLFHYYDKDFNNEADTPDNFQSRRPNTSFCFLDIRSPGLGDTAMYLCATSRDNGETQYFGPGTRLLVL.

This sequence joins TRBV19 and TRBJ2-5, with 8 bases that match TRBD1. The CDR3 consists of 15 residues. J lost 4 bases, V lost 4 bases, and 8 bases had no gene match. CDR1 is LNHDA, CDR2 SQIVND, per germline (reference sequence). The CDR3 DNA reads as TGTGCCAGTAGTACCTTGGGGCAGGGGGCAGAGACCCAGTACTTC. Translating gives CASSTLGQGAETQYF.